The clone carrying this TCR beta chain has a handful of counts. The antigen remains undetermined. These data belong to a study of T cell repertoires in cytomegalovirus infection. One entry per CDR3 protein results from TCRdb running MiXCR on the reads. The sample carries a few hundred thousand distinct CDR3 sequences, roughly a third recorded once. V lost 0 bases, J lost 6 bases, and 13 bases lay in between. Germline CDR1 reads SGHNT; CDR2 reads YYREEE (reference sequence). The CDR3 is made up of 14 amino acids. This TCR was recovered from a human donor in good health (CMV status not recorded). Some clones in this sample may be carry-over from other donors' samples. This chain connects TRBV5-4 to TRBJ2-7; D call uncertain. Sequences were derived from cultured PBMCs, sampled from culture after CMV antigen stimulation. The CDR3 nucleotides are TGTGCCAGCAGCTTGGGGCCGCTGTTATCCGAGCAGTACTTC. As protein: CASSLGPLLSEQYF.